One sample yielded the 29 T cell receptor beta chains listed below, sequenced in a study of blood T cell repertoires in COVID-19. Using immunoSEQ multiplex PCR, the repertoire was profiled, and TCRdb retains in-frame clones only, with some absent. Of over 45,000 clones listed, roughly 85% are singletons. The specimen was peripheral blood. The origin of the receptors is a woman at least 80 years old with acute or convalescent COVID-19.

This rearrangement joins TRBV30 to TRBJ2-2; 9 bases align to TRBD1. Per germline, CDR1 GTSNPN and CDR2 SVGIG (reference sequence). CDR3 length equals 14 residues. V gave up 4 bases and J gave up 5 bases; unmatched junction bases: 5. The CDR3 loop is CAWTGTGRTGELFF. Here the CDR3 DNA reads TGTGCCTGGACCGGGACAGGGAGGACCGGGGAGCTGTTTTTT.

The chain joins TRBV29-1 to TRBJ2-3; TRBD1 matches 9 bases. CDR1 is SQVTM, CDR2 ANQGSEA, per germline. The CDR3 consists of 12 residues. The DNA of the CDR3 is TGCAGTTACAGGGGGCTCACAGATACGCAGTATTTT. It translates to CSYRGLTDTQYF.

The V and J genes are TRBV27 and TRBJ1-2; the D is unclear. Germline V gene data show CDR1 as MNHEY and CDR2 as SMNVEV (reference sequence). V lost 3 bases and J 1 base, leaving 6 bases between the germline ends. This CDR3 has 13 amino acids. The CDR3 sequence: CASSFSNNYGYTF. The CDR3 bases are TGTGCCAGCAGTTTTAGCAATAACTATGGCTACACCTTC.

The rearrangement joins TRBV7-9 to TRBJ1-4; TRBD1 agrees at 7 bases. The V segment lost 1 base and the J segment 0 bases; nucleotides outside the gene matches: 5. The CDR3 is 17 residues long. Germline CDR1 and CDR2: SEHNR and FQNEAQ (reference sequence). DNA of the CDR3: TGTGCCAGCAGCTTAGGGGACAGAGGAGCAACTAATGAAAAACTGTTTTTT. Its translation: CASSLGDRGATNEKLFF.

The J gene is TRBJ2-5, the V gene TRBV5-1; weak D call: TRBD2 (5 bases). The V gene's germline CDR1 is SGHRS and CDR2 YFSETQ. V was shortened by 5 bases and J by 3 bases, with 11 bases between the two germline ends. This CDR3 spans 13 amino acids. The CDR3 protein is CASRANSEETQYF. The CDR3 DNA follows: TGCGCCAGCAGGGCAAATAGCGAAGAGACCCAGTACTTC.

This clone was seen only once. V usage is TRBV7-3 and J usage is TRBJ2-2; D is perhaps TRBD1 (6 bases). The V end was cut by 5 bases, the J end by 8 bases, with 18 bases between. From germline, CDR1 is SGHTA and CDR2 FQGTGA. CDR3 length: 15 residues. CDR3 protein: CASSPGRGELGELFF. CDR3 sequence (DNA): TGTGCCAGCAGCCCCGGCAGGGGCGAGCTTGGGGAGCTGTTTTTT. Combining the CDR3 with reference TRBV7-3 and TRBJ2-2 gives the whole variable domain GAGVSQTPSNKVTEKGKYVELRCDPISGHTALYWYRQSLGQGPEFLIYFQGTGAADDSGLPNDRFFAVRPEGSVSTLKIQRTERGDSAVYLCASSPGRGELGELFFGEGSRLTVL.

A single count supports this clone. This chain links TRBV5-6 with TRBJ1-1; 7 nucleotides agree with TRBD1. Trimming took 7 bases from V and 1 from J; bases not matched to a gene: 7. Germline V CDR1 and CDR2: SGHDT, YYEEEE. The CDR3 has 14 amino acids. The CDR3 nucleotides read TGTGCCAGCGCCCTGGACAGGAGGAACACTGAAGCTTTCTTT. This translates into CASALDRRNTEAFF. Together with reference TRBV5-6 and TRBJ1-1, the CDR3 gives the full variable domain: DAGVTQSPTHLIKTRGQQVTLRCSPKSGHDTVSWYQQALGQGPQFIFQYYEEEERQRGNFPDRFSGHQFPNYSSELNVNALLLGDSALYLCASALDRRNTEAFFGQGTRLTVV.

The genes are TRBV12-3 or TRBV12-4 and TRBJ2-7, with D possibly TRBD1 on 6 matching bases. This CDR3 spans 13 amino acids. The germline V and J ends were trimmed by 5 bases and 3 bases, with 11 bases remaining between them. The CDR3, as DNA: TGTGCCAGCAGTAAGTTACAGGGCTACGAGCAGTACTTC. Amino acids: CASSKLQGYEQYF.

The chain combines TRBV19 with TRBJ1-6, with 9 bases matching TRBD1. The CDR3 extends over 13 amino acids. Germline CDR1 reads LNHDA; CDR2 reads SQIVND (reference sequence). Unmatched junction bases numbered 4, after V lost 9 bases and J lost 7 bases. The CDR3 loop reads CASTGTGNSPLHF. DNA for the CDR3: TGTGCCAGCACCGGGACAGGGAATTCACCCCTCCACTTT. Full variable domain (outside the CDR3, taken from reference TRBV19 and TRBJ1-6): DGGITQSPKYLFRKEGQNVTLSCEQNLNHDAMYWYRQDPGQGLRLIYYSQIVNDFQKGDIAEGYSVSREKKESFPLTVTSAQKNPTAFYLCASTGTGNSPLHFGNGTRLTVT.

The rearrangement joins TRBV5-4 to TRBJ1-2, with 7 bases fitting TRBD1. Germline-derived CDR1 and CDR2 are SGHNT and YYREEE (reference sequence). The ends lost 4 bases at V and 4 bases at J; junction bases unmatched: 10. This CDR3 has 15 residues. The CDR3 DNA follows: TGTGCCAGCAGCGGGCGGGGACAGCCCGGCTATGGCTACACCTTC. Its protein is CASSGRGQPGYGYTF.

The chain joins TRBV5-1 to TRBJ2-7, with 8 bases matching TRBD2. After removal of 4 bases from V and 4 bases from J, the junction contained 16 bases not matched to a gene. The CDR3 is 17 amino acids. The germline gives CDR1 SGHRS, CDR2 YFSETQ. CDR3 protein: CASSPAGNTRGVYEQYF. CDR3 DNA: TGCGCCAGCAGCCCAGCGGGCAATACGCGGGGGGTATACGAGCAGTACTTC.

The CDR3 spells CASSPSGQGEGGYTF. The CDR3, as DNA: TGTGCCAGCAGCCCCTCGGGACAGGGCGAGGGTGGCTACACCTTC. This chain connects TRBV3-1 (or the pseudogene TRBV3-2) to TRBJ1-2; 9 bases line up with TRBD1. CDR3 size: 15 residues. From germline, CDR1 is LGHDT and CDR2 YNNKEL (reference sequence). V trimming: 4 bases; J trimming: 7 bases; junction bases outside the gene matches: 10.

The V gene is TRBV6-1, the J gene TRBJ1-1, with D perhaps matching TRBD1 (6 bases). The germline CDR1 and CDR2 sequences are MNHNS and SASEGT. Trimming stripped 3 bases from V and 3 bases from J, with 8 bases between. The length of the CDR3 is 13 residues. CDR3: CASSEGGHTEAFF. The CDR3 DNA sequence: TGTGCCAGCAGTGAGGGGGGGCACACTGAAGCTTTCTTT.

The rearrangement joins TRBV7-2 to TRBJ2-1; 13 bases agree with TRBD2. V lost 5 bases, J lost 0 bases, and 10 bases stayed unmatched. This CDR3 is 19 amino acids long. Germline lookup yields CDR1 SGHTA and CDR2 FQGNSA. The CDR3 spells CASSERLAGGPSSYNEQFF. In DNA form, the CDR3 reads TGTGCCAGCAGCGAAAGACTAGCGGGGGGCCCGAGCTCCTACAATGAGCAGTTCTTC.

CDR3 in amino acids: CASSPSRLSYNSPLHF. CDR3 sequence (DNA): TGTGCCAGCTCACCAAGCAGGCTCTCCTATAATTCACCCCTCCACTTT. V is TRBV18 and J is TRBJ1-6, with D unclear. Germline V gene data show CDR1 as KGHSH and CDR2 as LQKENI. This CDR3 spans 16 amino acids. The ends were cut back, 2 bases at V and 0 bases at J, with 8 bases in the middle. The complete variable domain, with remaining parts taken from reference TRBV18 and TRBJ1-6, reads NAGVMQNPRHLVRRRGQEARLRCSPMKGHSHVYWYRQLPEEGLKFMVYLQKENIIDESGMPKERFSAEFPKEGPSILRIQQVVRGDSAAYFCASSPSRLSYNSPLHFGNGTRLTVT.

This chain uses TRBV4-1 with TRBJ2-3; TRBD2 aligns across 9 bases. The CDR3 runs to 19 residues. CDR1 is MGHRA and CDR2 is YSYEKL in the germline V gene. The V gene end was trimmed by 3 bases and the J gene end by 0 bases; junction bases not matched to a gene: 13. CDR3 amino acids: CASSQGFSGGPPSTDTQYF. For the CDR3, the DNA is TGCGCCAGCAGCCAGGGGTTTAGCGGGGGCCCTCCTAGCACAGATACGCAGTATTTT.

The genes are TRBV5-1 and TRBJ1-1, with D possibly TRBD1 on 6 matching bases. Germline lookup yields CDR1 SGHRS and CDR2 YFSETQ. The CDR3 has 12 amino acids. Trimming took 5 bases from V and 7 from J, leaving 12 bases between them. The CDR3 DNA sequence: TGCGCCAGCAGTAGGACAGCAGATGAAGCTTTCTTT. Its protein product is CASSRTADEAFF.

J is TRBJ1-2 and V is TRBV25-1; unclear D gene. The CDR3 runs to 12 residues. V was clipped by 5 bases and J by 4 bases, with 8 bases between them. Germline V gives CDR1 MGHDK, CDR2 SYGVNS. The CDR3 region is CASSPGLYGYTF. CDR3 coding DNA: TGTGCCAGCAGTCCCGGACTCTATGGCTACACCTTC.

This clone was seen once. The gene calls are TRBV7-3 and TRBJ2-3, with 11 bases that match TRBD1. Germline assignment: CDR1 SGHTA and CDR2 FQGTGA. V gave up 2 bases and J gave up 5 bases; unmatched junction bases: 6. The CDR3 spans 16 residues. CDR3 bases: TGTGCCAGCAGCTTAGCCGGGACAGGGGGGCAAGATACGCAGTATTTT. The encoded protein is CASSLAGTGGQDTQYF.

The sample holds one count of this clone. The V call is TRBV21-1, the J call TRBJ1-3; the DNA was not compared with TRBD1, the D call given in the table. TRBV21-1 is listed as a pseudogene. This CDR3 region has 16 residues. The CDR3 bases are TGTGCCAGCAGCCTTAGGACAGGAATCTCTGGAAACACCATATATTTT. This encodes CASSLRTGISGNTIYF.

This chain uses TRBV5-6 with TRBJ1-2, with D unresolved. V was cut by 4 bases and J by 8 bases, with 9 bases left in between. CDR1 and CDR2 from the germline V gene are SGHDT and YYEEEE. The CDR3 totals 11 residues. The CDR3 here is CASSQATGYTF. CDR3 in DNA: TGTGCCAGCAGCCAAGCAACCGGCTACACCTTC.

V usage is TRBV5-1 and J usage is TRBJ1-3; the match to TRBD1 covers 8 bases. Germline V gene data show CDR1 as SGHRS and CDR2 as YFSETQ. The J segment lost 9 bases and the V segment lost 3 bases, leaving 11 bases of the junction unmatched. The CDR3 is 15 residues long. CDR3 sequence (DNA): TGCGCCAGCAGCTCGGGACAGGCGATGACCGGCACCATATATTTT. This codes for CASSSGQAMTGTIYF.

V gene TRBV19 combines with J gene TRBJ1-5, with 7 bases matching TRBD1. CDR1 is LNHDA and CDR2 is SQIVND in the germline V gene (reference sequence). There are 15 residues in the CDR3. J lost 2 bases, V lost 6 bases, and 7 bases had no gene match. The CDR3 reads CASREDRTGNQPQHF. Here the CDR3 DNA reads TGTGCCAGTAGAGAGGACAGGACGGGCAATCAGCCCCAGCATTTT.

J is TRBJ1-2 and V is TRBV2, with no clear D. V was pared by 1 base and J by 7 bases, with 13 bases between. Per germline, CDR1 SNHLY and CDR2 FYNNEI. This CDR3 has 14 residues. This CDR3 is CASSEGEGASGYTF. DNA for the CDR3: TGTGCCAGCAGTGAAGGGGAGGGTGCGAGTGGCTACACCTTC.

The rearrangement joins TRBV30 to TRBJ1-4; D is uncertain. The length of the CDR3 is 12 residues. CDR1 is GTSNPN and CDR2 is SVGIG in the germline V gene (reference sequence). V was cut by 5 bases and J by 8 bases, with 12 bases left in between. The CDR3 DNA sequence: TGTGCCTGGGCCTACAGTTGGGAAAAACTGTTTTTT. Residues: CAWAYSWEKLFF. The full variable domain, completed using reference TRBV30 and TRBJ1-4, is SQTIHQWPATLVQPVGSPLSLECTVEGTSNPNLYWYRQAAGRGLQLLFYSVGIGQISSEVPQNLSASRPQDRQFILSSKKLLLSDSGFYLCAWAYSWEKLFFGSGTQLSVL.

The chain carries TRBV12-3 or TRBV12-4 and TRBJ1-2; D perhaps matches TRBD1 (5 bases). This CDR3 has 12 residues. Trimming shortened V by 4 bases and J by 6 bases, and 9 bases separated the two germline ends. CDR3 region: CASSSDSDGYTF. Here the CDR3 DNA reads TGTGCCAGCAGTTCCGACAGCGATGGCTACACCTTC.

This sequence joins TRBV6-5 and TRBJ1-1; TRBD1 might be the D (5 bases). The ends were cut back, 6 bases at V and 5 bases at J, with 16 bases in the middle. Germline V gene data show CDR1 as MNHEY and CDR2 as SVGAGI. This CDR3 comprises 14 residues. CDR3: CASRDWGGTTEAFF. The DNA for the CDR3 is TGTGCCAGCAGGGACTGGGGGGGTACTACTGAAGCTTTCTTT.

This chain uses TRBV11-2 with TRBJ1-1; D not resolved. There are 14 residues in the CDR3. CDR1 is SGHAT and CDR2 is FQNNGV in the germline V gene. V gave up 0 bases and J gave up 7 bases, with 12 bases separating them. The CDR3 region has the DNA TGTGCCAGCAGCTTAGACGGTGCACGGAGTGAAGCTTTCTTT. It encodes CASSLDGARSEAFF. Filled out from reference TRBV11-2 and TRBJ1-1, the complete variable domain reads EAGVAQSPRYKIIEKRQSVAFWCNPISGHATLYWYQQILGQGPKLLIQFQNNGVVDDSQLPKDRFSAERLKGVDSTLKIQPAKLEDSAVYLCASSLDGARSEAFFGQGTRLTVV.

This clone was seen only once. V usage is TRBV18 and J usage is TRBJ1-6; no clear D gene. This CDR3 is 15 amino acids long. Germline-derived CDR1 and CDR2 are KGHSH and LQKENI. V was pared by 2 bases and J by 0 bases, with 5 bases between. CDR3 bases: TGTGCCAGCTCACCAGGGAGCTCCTATAATTCACCCCTCCACTTT. Protein: CASSPGSSYNSPLHF.